The rows below give T cell receptor beta chains drawn from one sample of a study of blood T cells in healthy people across ages. TCRdb recomputed calls from the 5' RACE reads with MiXCR, one row per CDR3 protein. This table has 1,100,000 or so distinct CDR3 sequences, under 55% appearing once. The sample taken for sequencing was blood. These receptors were collected from a woman aged 60 to 75 in good health. CDR3s leave out the opening cysteine and the closing phenylalanine or tryptophan. The order of the fields is V gene, J gene, D gene, CDR3 protein. D genes are given only for firm matches.

TRBV9	TRBJ2-6	NA	ASRAAPSGANVLT
TRBV12-3/TRBV12-4	TRBJ1-5	TRBD1	ASSLGQGADQPQH
TRBV5-1	TRBJ2-5	NA	ASSLSGIKETQY
TRBV27	TRBJ2-1	NA	ASSFLHNEQF
TRBV29-1	TRBJ1-2	NA	SVEVPFPQGVYGYT
TRBV7-9	TRBJ2-3	TRBD2	ASSSPGLAGGSTDTQY
TRBV28	TRBJ2-1	TRBD2	ASAGRAFDEQF
TRBV24-1	TRBJ2-3	NA	ATSDLGGRRKSTDTQY
TRBV30	TRBJ1-5	NA	AWNPGVDQPQH
TRBV15	TRBJ2-7	NA	ATSRIGPTDYEQY
TRBV28	TRBJ1-6	NA	ASSTPLH
TRBV12-3/TRBV12-4	TRBJ1-2	NA	ASSFWLVLYGYT
TRBV12-3/TRBV12-4	TRBJ2-1	TRBD1	ASSLGTGQF
TRBV10-3	TRBJ2-7	NA	AISELPTRPLEQY
TRBV6-5	TRBJ2-7	NA	ASSPTRDTFYEQY
TRBV4-2	TRBJ2-4	NA	ASSRAGSGIQY
TRBV3-1	NA	NA	ASSQIRGHEQY
TRBV15	TRBJ2-1	NA	ATSRIFNEQF
TRBV29-1	TRBJ2-1	NA	SVRDSGSYNEQF
TRBV12-3/TRBV12-4	TRBJ2-5	TRBD1	ASRPTGGKNNEQY
TRBV5-1	TRBJ2-7	TRBD1	ASSLWTGGHEQY
TRBV5-5	TRBJ2-1	NA	ASSSWTSSGEQF
TRBV7-9	TRBJ2-5	NA	ASSLDSTRGETQY
TRBV29-1	TRBJ1-4	TRBD1	SVGDRSQKLF
TRBV28	TRBJ2-5	TRBD1	ASSQGARFPF
TRBV20-1	TRBJ2-7	TRBD1	GARDRTGYEQY
TRBV12-3/TRBV12-4	TRBJ1-1	NA	ASSVQMNTEAF
TRBV12-3/TRBV12-4	TRBJ1-2	NA	ASSVREVGGYT
TRBV5-1	TRBJ2-5	TRBD1	ASSWDREDQY
TRBV28	TRBJ2-7	TRBD2	ASSFGRSGTYEQY
TRBV4-2	TRBJ1-4	NA	ASSEDGGRGEKLF
TRBV3-1	TRBJ2-1	NA	ASSQDFGGGEQF
TRBV7-9	TRBJ2-1	TRBD2	ASSAYGTSGLKGKGNEQF
TRBV20-1	TRBJ1-2	NA	SARGKIPSNYGYT
TRBV3-1	TRBJ2-5	TRBD1	ASSPPRQGLSETQY
TRBV4-2	TRBJ1-2	TRBD1	ASTGIKDRIFYGYT
TRBV9	TRBJ2-3	TRBD2	ASSPSGTRTDTQY
TRBV6-5	TRBJ2-7	NA	ASRRGGDIGEQY
TRBV27	TRBJ2-5	NA	ASGLWRGAEETQY
TRBV5-1	TRBJ2-7	TRBD1	ASSLEQGIGEQY
TRBV29-1	TRBJ2-1	TRBD2	SVDGTSRNEQF
TRBV6-1	TRBJ1-2	NA	ASPPPRNGYT
TRBV6-6	TRBJ1-6	NA	ATKGGSYNSPLH
TRBV7-9	TRBJ1-2	TRBD1	ASSSRTGKLGGYT
TRBV20-1	TRBJ1-2	TRBD1	SAPKKQGARNGYT
TRBV5-1	TRBJ2-1	TRBD2	ASSFYGLAGGWDEQF
TRBV4-1	TRBJ2-4	TRBD1	ASNQDLGQGVLAKNIQY
TRBV20-1	NA	NA	SAQPSSETQY
TRBV29-1	TRBJ2-1	NA	SVEKSSEQF
TRBV20-1	TRBJ1-5	NA	SARGGRPSRPQH
TRBV12-5	TRBJ2-1	NA	ASGNPSAVNEQF
TRBV20-1	TRBJ2-1	NA	SARVNYEQF
TRBV12-3/TRBV12-4	TRBJ1-2	NA	ASSPPGTNLYGYT
TRBV28	TRBJ2-2	NA	ASRAQGPGFAGELF
TRBV7-8	TRBJ2-7	TRBD1	ASSSSRGQGATEQY
TRBV12-3/TRBV12-4	TRBJ2-5	NA	ASSSGDPGQETQY
TRBV7-9	TRBJ2-1	NA	ASSWLDSYNEQF
TRBV29-1	TRBJ2-7	TRBD1	SVDEGRGLGYEQY
TRBV12-3/TRBV12-4	TRBJ2-7	NA	ASREEGGAYEQY
TRBV27	TRBJ2-3	NA	VSSFSSGDTQY